By share of the sample, the clone carrying this TCR beta chain is medium-sized (0.01 to 0.1%). Samples came from patients with localized non-small cell lung adenocarcinoma. CDR1 is MNHNS, CDR2 SASEGT, per germline. The length of the CDR3 is 16 residues. TCRdb fed the PCR reads into MiXCR, producing one record per CDR3 protein. The table includes approximately 12,000 distinct CDR3 sequences, 53% detected once. The entry originates in a study of CD4 and CD8 cells across lung adenocarcinoma regions. The receptor's source is a female donor with lung adenocarcinoma. The CD4 and CD8 labels of this study may be unreliable. Input material: CD8+ T cells from the center of a lung tumor. V and J are TRBV6-1 and TRBJ2-5; 16 nucleotides align to TRBD2. Gene TRBJ2-7 matches the end of the DNA better, so the J call may be wrong. CDR3 sequence (DNA): TGTGCGACCGGGACTAGCGGGGGGGCCGGAACCTACGAGCAGTACTTC. Its translation is CATGTSGGAGTYEQYF.